A selection of T cell receptor beta chains follows, all from one sample in a study of molecular identifiers for immune sequencing clone quantification. TCRdb recomputed calls from the PCR reads with MiXCR, one row per CDR3 protein. The sample includes some 590,000 distinct CDR3 sequences, about 25% of them seen just once. Sequencing input: naive CD8+ T cells from blood, with Jurkat cell RNA spiked in. Receptors were obtained from a human donor in good health. Some libraries in this study had Jurkat cell RNA spiked in. Each CDR3 is given with its conserved first and last residue. A D gene is named only where the DNA matches it firmly. Expanded clones get a size class; other rows say once, few or many, or leave the size out.

clone_size | j_call | d_call | v_call | cdr3_aa | cdr3_nt
. | TRBJ2-2 | TRBD2 | TRBV9 | CASSGGGGAGELFF | TGTGCCAGCAGCGGCGGCGGGGGGGCCGGGGAGCTGTTTTTT
few | TRBJ2-5 | . | TRBV3-1 | CASSVPWGETQYF | TGTGCCAGCAGCGTCCCGTGGGGAGAGACCCAGTACTTC
. | TRBJ2-7 | TRBD1 | TRBV5-6 | CASSFTGTGHSYEQYF | TGTGCCAGCAGCTTCACCGGGACAGGTCACTCCTACGAGCAGTACTTC
. | TRBJ1-6 | . | TRBV6-2/TRBV6-3 | CASNLGFTNSPLHF | TGTGCCAGCAATCTTGGATTTACCAATTCACCCCTCCACTTT
. | TRBJ1-5 | TRBD1 | TRBV7-9 | CASSEGQGAQPQHF | TGTGCCAGCAGCGAAGGACAGGGTGCTCAGCCCCAGCATTTT
. | TRBJ2-2 | . | TRBV7-9 | CASTLVVSGGELFF | TGTGCCAGCACCCTAGTGGTGTCGGGCGGGGAGCTGTTTTTT
. | TRBJ2-7 | . | TRBV14 | CASSQDPRHSPGTYEQYF | TGTGCCAGCAGCCAAGATCCCCGCCACAGCCCCGGGACCTACGAGCAGTACTTC
many | TRBJ2-3 | TRBD2 | TRBV7-6 | CASSLGSAGGQTDTQYF | TGTGCCAGCAGCTTAGGTTCAGCGGGAGGTCAGACAGATACGCAGTATTTT
. | TRBJ1-5 | . | TRBV27 | CASSVQGHQPQHF | TGTGCCAGCAGCGTCCAGGGCCATCAGCCCCAGCATTTT
. | TRBJ2-5 | . | TRBV6-2/TRBV6-3 | CASRVTFQETQYF | TGTGCCAGCAGAGTGACTTTTCAAGAGACCCAGTACTTC
few | TRBJ1-4 | . | TRBV13 | CASTSSATNEKLFF | TGTGCCAGCACCTCCAGTGCAACTAATGAAAAACTGTTTTTT
. | TRBJ2-7 | TRBD2 | TRBV5-1 | CASSPGTGGCEQYF | TGCGCCAGCAGCCCCGGGACGGGGGGGTGCGAGCAGTACTTC
. | TRBJ1-2 | . | TRBV25-1 | CASSAAAAYGYTF | TGTGCCAGCAGTGCCGCCGCGGCCTATGGCTACACCTTC
many | TRBJ2-1 | . | TRBV29-1 | CSATLVPGVYNEQFF | TGCAGCGCCACCCTGGTCCCCGGGGTCTACAATGAGCAGTTCTTC
. | TRBJ1-6 | . | TRBV19 | CASSIKWNSPLHF | TGTGCCAGTAGTATCAAATGGAATTCACCCCTCCACTTT
many | TRBJ2-7 | TRBD1 | TRBV6-5 | CASSYHRDSTYEQYF | TGTGCCAGCAGTTACCACCGGGACAGCACCTACGAGCAGTACTTC
. | TRBJ2-7 | . | TRBV5-6 | CASSTIGSEGSDYEQYF | TGTGCCAGCAGCACAATTGGGTCGGAGGGTTCCGACTACGAGCAGTACTTC
. | TRBJ2-7 | . | TRBV19 | CASSWGGQAHDEQYF | TGTGCCAGTAGCTGGGGGGGGCAGGCTCACGACGAGCAGTACTTC
few | TRBJ2-1 | TRBD2 | TRBV20-1 | CSARALAGVKNEQFF | TGCAGTGCTAGAGCTCTAGCGGGGGTAAAGAATGAGCAGTTCTTC
. | TRBJ2-7 | TRBD2 | TRBV5-4 | CASSLTSGFTYEQYF | TGTGCCAGCAGCTTGACTAGCGGGTTTACCTACGAGCAGTACTTC
many | TRBJ2-7 | . | TRBV27 | CASSPRGAGAYEQYF | TGTGCCAGCAGTCCAAGGGGGGCAGGGGCCTACGAGCAGTACTTC
. | TRBJ2-1 | TRBD2 | TRBV24-1 | CATSPSGTYYNEQFF | TGTGCCACCAGCCCAAGCGGGACTTACTACAATGAGCAGTTCTTC
many | TRBJ2-7 | . | TRBV28 | CASNPKRGTRAYEQYF | TGTGCCAGCAACCCTAAACGTGGGACGCGAGCCTACGAGCAGTACTTC
many | TRBJ2-1 | . | TRBV6-1 | CASSALMLGSNEQFF | TGTGCCAGCAGTGCCCTTATGCTAGGGTCCAATGAGCAGTTCTTC
many | TRBJ2-3 | . | TRBV6-5 | CASSYSVWRVADTQYF | TGTGCCAGCAGTTACTCGGTATGGCGGGTAGCAGATACGCAGTATTTT
. | TRBJ2-1 | TRBD2 | TRBV29-1 | CSIMSGRGEQFF | TGCAGCATTATGAGCGGGAGAGGAGAGCAGTTCTTC
. | TRBJ2-7 | TRBD1 | TRBV4-2 | CASSHGQGARAYEQYF | TGTGCCAGCAGCCACGGACAGGGGGCCCGGGCCTACGAGCAGTACTTC
many | TRBJ2-4 | TRBD1 | TRBV7-6 | CASSFGQGKNIQYF | TGTGCCAGCAGCTTTGGACAGGGCAAAAACATTCAGTACTTC
few | TRBJ2-7 | . | TRBV6-1 | CASVGTTYEQYF | TGTGCCAGCGTCGGGACAACCTACGAGCAGTACTTC
few | TRBJ2-5 | . | TRBV27 | CASSPGLYQETQYF | TGTGCCAGCAGCCCGGGACTGTACCAAGAGACCCAGTACTTC
many | TRBJ2-7 | . | TRBV4-3 | CASSQVADNSYEQYF | TGCGCCAGCAGCCAAGTGGCAGATAACTCCTACGAGCAGTACTTC
many | TRBJ2-3 | TRBD2 | TRBV29-1 | CSVDDLGTSGSTDTQYF | TGCAGCGTTGATGATTTGGGGACTAGCGGGAGCACAGATACGCAGTATTTT
. | TRBJ1-2 | . | TRBV19 | CASNDAGGYGYTF | TGTGCCAGTAATGACGCGGGGGGCTATGGCTACACCTTC
. | TRBJ2-3 | TRBD2 | TRBV6-2/TRBV6-3 | CASSQTSGGLQYF | TGTGCCAGCAGCCAAACTAGCGGGGGGCTCCAGTATTTT
. | TRBJ2-1 | TRBD2 | TRBV19 | CASFPTSGRANEQFF | TGTGCCAGTTTCCCGACTAGCGGGAGGGCGAATGAGCAGTTCTTC
. | TRBJ2-7 | . | TRBV28 | CTSSPDLGGSYEQYF | TGTACCAGCAGTCCCGACTTGGGGGGATCCTACGAGCAGTACTTC
. | TRBJ2-7 | . | TRBV7-2 | CASSDQGAAGPEQYF | TGTGCCAGCAGCGACCAAGGGGCCGCGGGGCCCGAGCAGTACTTC
few | TRBJ1-3 | . | TRBV20-1 | CSAQPRGSGDTIYF | TGCAGTGCTCAGCCCAGGGGCTCTGGAGACACCATATATTTT
many | TRBJ2-3 | . | TRBV10-1 | CASSDPADTQYF | TGCGCCAGCAGTGACCCCGCGGATACGCAGTATTTT
few | TRBJ2-7 | . | TRBV7-8 | CASSPLTGLTNYEQYF | TGTGCCAGCAGCCCCCTCACAGGGCTGACAAACTACGAGCAGTACTTC
. | TRBJ2-7 | . | TRBV20-1 | CSARDPGGTGGEQYF | TGCAGTGCTAGGGACCCAGGGGGGACTGGCGGCGAGCAGTACTTC
once | TRBJ2-5 | . | TRBV20-1 | CSARGWAEEPQYF | TGCAGTGCTAGAGGTTGGGCGGAGGAGCCCCAGTACTTC
. | TRBJ1-1 | . | TRBV20-1 | CSASSARANTEAFF | TGCAGTGCTAGTTCTGCCAGGGCTAACACTGAAGCTTTCTTT
. | TRBJ1-1 | . | TRBV6-5 | CASSEKMNTEAFF | TGTGCCAGCAGCGAAAAAATGAACACTGAAGCTTTCTTT
many | TRBJ1-1 | . | TRBV7-9 | CASSLVGVEAFF | TGTGCCAGCAGCTTAGTGGGCGTAGAAGCTTTCTTT
many | TRBJ2-1 | . | TRBV5-1 | CASSLYQDEQFF | TGCGCCAGCAGCTTGTACCAGGATGAGCAGTTCTTC
many | TRBJ1-1 | . | TRBV13 | CASSLYGEGRAEAFF | TGTGCCAGCAGCTTATACGGGGAGGGGAGGGCTGAAGCTTTCTTT
. | TRBJ2-1 | TRBD1 | TRBV11-2 | CASRGQGRWNEQFF | TGTGCCAGCAGAGGACAGGGGAGGTGGAATGAGCAGTTCTTC